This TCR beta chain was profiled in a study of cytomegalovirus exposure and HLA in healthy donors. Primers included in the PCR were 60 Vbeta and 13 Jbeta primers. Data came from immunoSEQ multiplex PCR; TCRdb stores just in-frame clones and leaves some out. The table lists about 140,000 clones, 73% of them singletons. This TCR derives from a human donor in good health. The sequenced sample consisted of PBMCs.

The CDR3: CAVQRGARTDTQYF. The CDR3 DNA reads as TGTGCCGTACAGCGGGGGGCCCGAACAGATACGCAGTATTTT. The chain is built from TRBV5-4 and TRBJ2-3; the match to TRBD2 covers 9 bases. Trimming cost V 10 bases and J 3 bases; bases outside gene matches: 9. The CDR3 is 14 residues long. Germline V gene lookup returns CDR1 SGHNT and CDR2 YYREEE (reference sequence).